The next 10 T cell receptor beta chains were all read from a single sample in a study of blood T cell repertoires in COVID-19. TCRdb's table, derived via immunoSEQ multiplex PCR, lists solely in-frame clones and lacks some. This sample yields more than 200,000 clones, of which about 90% are seen a single time; approximately 2% belongs to the top ten. Material for sequencing was PBMCs or T cells enriched from blood (not recorded which). The receptors were gathered from a woman aged 18-30 years who had recovered from COVID-19.

The chain joins TRBV5-6 to TRBJ2-3; D gene ambiguous. Trimming cost V 2 bases and J 3 bases, with 16 bases left between them. Germline CDR1 reads SGHDT; CDR2 reads YYEEEE. This CDR3 has 16 amino acids. The CDR3 DNA follows: TGTGCCAGCAGCTTCATCCCCAGTTACTATACAGATACGCAGTATTTT. Its translation: CASSFIPSYYTDTQYF.

The gene calls are TRBV14 and TRBJ2-5; 7 positions agree with TRBD1. The J segment lost 8 bases and the V segment lost 4 bases, leaving 10 bases of the junction unmatched. The CDR3 runs 14 residues. The V gene's germline CDR1 is SGHDN and CDR2 FVKESK. This CDR3 reads CASSLGTVSYTQYF. CDR3 nucleotides: TGTGCCAGCAGCCTTGGGACAGTCTCCTACACCCAGTACTTC.

This rearrangement joins TRBV6-1 to TRBJ2-7; D unresolved. V lost 3 bases and J lost 2, with 2 bases in between. Germline V CDR1 and CDR2: MNHNS, SASEGT. There are 11 residues in the CDR3. The CDR3 is CASSDTYEQYF. In nucleotides, the CDR3 is TGTGCCAGCAGTGATACCTACGAGCAGTACTTC.

The chain is built from TRBV6-5 and TRBJ1-5; 8 positions agree with TRBD1. The CDR3 is 15 residues long. Germline V gives CDR1 MNHEY, CDR2 SVGAGI. Trimming cost V 0 bases and J 6 bases; bases outside gene matches: 4. Here the CDR3 DNA reads TGTGCCAGCAGTTACTCCTACAGGGGGAGTCAGCCCCAGCATTTT. It yields the protein CASSYSYRGSQPQHF.

The chain recombines TRBV12-3 or TRBV12-4 with TRBJ1-5; D gene uncertain. The V end lost 3 bases, the J end lost 7 bases, and 10 bases lay between the germline ends. The CDR3 contains 13 residues. CDR3 DNA sequence: TGTGCCAGCAGTTTGCCAGGATCGCAGCCCCAGCATTTT. Translating gives CASSLPGSQPQHF.

The rearrangement links TRBV7-2 to TRBJ2-4; 7 bases fit TRBD2. This CDR3 spans 14 amino acids. V lost 3 bases to trimming and J lost 7 bases; unmatched junction nucleotides: 6. Germline V gives CDR1 SGHTA, CDR2 FQGNSA. Written as DNA, the CDR3 is TGTGCCAGCAGCTTCGGTGGACTAGAGAACATTCAGTACTTC. Its translation is CASSFGGLENIQYF.

The J gene is TRBJ2-1, the V gene TRBV4-1; 7 bases are a match to TRBD2. Germline CDR1 and CDR2: MGHRA and YSYEKL. V was clipped by 4 bases and J by 2 bases; unmatched bases: 8. The CDR3 is 16 amino acids. CDR3 DNA sequence: TGCGCCAGCAGCCCCCAAGGCAGCGGGGCCTACAATGAGCAGTTCTTC. This encodes CASSPQGSGAYNEQFF.

The rearrangement links TRBV4-2 to TRBJ1-3; the D is unclear. The CDR3 has 14 amino acids. Germline lookup yields CDR1 LGHNA and CDR2 YNFKEQ. V gave up 6 bases and J gave up 1 base, with 10 bases separating them. The CDR3 region has the DNA TGTGCCAGCAGACCAGGTGGTTCTGGAAACACCATATATTTT. This encodes CASRPGGSGNTIYF.

V and J are TRBV27 and TRBJ1-1, with TRBD1 identical over 12 bases. Germline values: CDR1 MNHEY, CDR2 SMNVEV (reference sequence). This CDR3 region has 19 residues. The trim removed 5 bases at V and 4 bases at J, leaving 17 bases unmatched. The CDR3 DNA follows: TGTGCCAGCAGTCGATTCCCAGGGGACAGGGGGCGCCGGGGCACTGAAGCTTTCTTT. This codes for CASSRFPGDRGRRGTEAFF.

The rearrangement uses TRBV19 and TRBJ1-6; D is unclear. Germline assignment: CDR1 LNHDA and CDR2 SQIVND (reference sequence). V lost 6 bases, J lost 3 bases, and 9 bases lay in between. This CDR3 is 14 amino acids long. CDR3 residues: CASSDIGYNSPLHF. DNA for the CDR3: TGTGCCAGTAGCGACATTGGCTATAATTCACCCCTCCACTTT.